Each of the 16 T cell receptor beta chains below was sequenced from the same sample in a study of beta chain features in type 1 diabetes. The sequenced template was cDNA made from the entire isolated RNA. Profiling relied on immunoSEQ multiplex PCR, and the TCRdb table lists in-frame clones only, not all of them. The sample carries about 620,000 clones, 15% recorded once. Sequenced: naive CD4+ T cells from blood. The receptor set was obtained from a man younger than 35 in good health.

The chain couples TRBV11-3 to TRBJ2-5, with 8 bases lining up with TRBD1. Germline trimming cut 5 bases from V and 2 bases from J; bases unmatched to any gene: 7. Germline-derived CDR1 and CDR2 are SGHNT and YENEEA. This CDR3 contains 15 residues. The CDR3 here is CASSKRQGSQETQYF. CDR3 nucleotide sequence: TGTGCCAGCAGCAAACGACAGGGGTCTCAAGAGACCCAGTACTTC.

J is TRBJ2-1 and V is TRBV9; D unclear. V lost 4 bases and J 0 bases, leaving 8 bases between the germline ends. The CDR3 is 14 residues long. Germline-derived CDR1 and CDR2 are SGDLS and YYNGEE. CDR3: CASSYWSSYNEQFF. In nucleotides, the CDR3 is TGTGCCAGCAGCTATTGGAGCTCCTACAATGAGCAGTTCTTC.

This chain connects TRBV6-5 to TRBJ1-2; the D gene is possibly TRBD1 (5 bases). The V end was cut by 6 bases, the J end by 1 base, with 9 bases between. Germline V lookup: CDR1 MNHEY, CDR2 SVGAGI. The CDR3 extends over 13 amino acids. Written as DNA, the CDR3 is TGTGCCAGCAGGCTCAGGGTTAACTATGGCTACACCTTC. Translated, it gives CASRLRVNYGYTF.

Notes on this clone: Other DNA sequences in the same sample also yield this CDR3. The chain carries TRBV5-1 and TRBJ2-3, with 10 bases identical to TRBD2. V dropped 2 bases and J dropped 4; count of bases not matched to a gene: 1. Germline V CDR1 and CDR2: SGHRS, YFSETQ. The CDR3 has 14 amino acids. The CDR3 bases are TGCGCCAGCAGCTTAGGACTAGCGGCAGATACGCAGTATTTT. This encodes CASSLGLAADTQYF. The full variable domain, its missing parts supplied by reference TRBV5-1 and TRBJ2-3, is KAGVTQTPRYLIKTRGQQVTLSCSPISGHRSVSWYQQTPGQGLQFLFEYFSETQRNKGNFPGRFSGRQFSNSRSEMNVSTLELGDSALYLCASSLGLAADTQYFGPGTRLTVL.

This clone was counted once. The chain employs TRBV4-1 and TRBJ2-7; TRBD2 agrees at 10 bases. Losses at the gene ends were 2 bases for V and 4 bases for J; bases not matched to a gene: 5. This CDR3 has 15 residues. CDR1 is MGHRA, CDR2 YSYEKL, per germline. CDR3 sequence: CASSQPLAGEYEQYF. The CDR3 DNA follows: TGCGCCAGCAGCCAACCGCTAGCGGGGGAATACGAGCAGTACTTC.

The chain joins TRBV7-6 to TRBJ2-1; 9 positions agree with TRBD2. This CDR3 contains 16 residues. V dropped 4 bases and J dropped 4; count of bases not matched to a gene: 8. Germline CDR1 is SGHVS and CDR2 is FNYEAQ. The CDR3 DNA reads TGTGCCAGCAGCTCGTTAGCGGGAGCCTTATACAATGAGCAGTTCTTC. Translated: CASSSLAGALYNEQFF.

A few counts support this clone. J is TRBJ1-2 and V is TRBV7-2; TRBD1 matches 7 bases. The CDR3 is 14 amino acids. V shed 5 bases, J shed 1 base, and the junction held 4 bases outside the gene matches. CDR1 SGHTA and CDR2 FQGNSA come from the germline V gene. The CDR3 DNA follows: TGTGCCAGCAGCCCCCGGGACAGTAACTATGGCTACACCTTC. Translating gives CASSPRDSNYGYTF.

This chain links TRBV2 with TRBJ1-5; D ambiguous. Trimming left V 4 bases short and J 0 bases short, with 7 bases between. This CDR3 has 14 residues. CDR1 and CDR2 (germline): SNHLY, FYNNEI. In DNA form, the CDR3 reads TGTGCCAGCAGTGGGCGGTATAGCAATCAGCCCCAGCATTTT. Protein: CASSGRYSNQPQHF.

J is TRBJ2-1 and V is TRBV4-2; 11 bases line up with TRBD2. The CDR3 runs 18 residues. Germline V gene sequence: CDR1 LGHNA, CDR2 YNFKEQ. V dropped 5 bases and J dropped 2; count of bases not matched to a gene: 11. The CDR3 nucleotides are TGTGCCAGCAGCGAATCTAGCGGGGGGTCCCCTCCCTACAATGAGCAGTTCTTC. The encoded protein is CASSESSGGSPPYNEQFF.

This sequence joins TRBV25-1 and TRBJ2-1; TRBD1 or TRBD2 may be the D gene (6 bases each). The CDR3 is made up of 15 amino acids. The V end was cut by 1 base, the J end by 5 bases, with 12 bases between. Looked up from germline, CDR1 is MGHDK and CDR2 is SYGVNS. CDR3 coding DNA: TGTGCCAGCAGTGAATCGGGGGCAGGGAACAATGAGCAGTTCTTC. This codes for CASSESGAGNNEQFF.

This clone appeared a few times. The chain is built from TRBV5-1 and TRBJ2-3; D is undetermined. The CDR3 runs to 12 residues. The germline V gene has CDR1 SGHRS and CDR2 YFSETQ. V lost 1 base to trimming and J lost 2 bases, with 2 bases between them. CDR3 sequence (DNA): TGCGCCAGCAGCTTGCCCACAGATACGCAGTATTTT. Protein product: CASSLPTDTQYF.

The CDR3 sequence: CASSPGLVYNEQFF. The CDR3 DNA reads as TGTGCCAGCTCACCGGGACTAGTGTACAATGAGCAGTTCTTC. V and J are TRBV18 and TRBJ2-1, with 8 bases that match TRBD2. This CDR3 has 14 residues. Germline V gene sequence: CDR1 KGHSH, CDR2 LQKENI. Trimming at V came to 3 bases and at J to 4 bases, leaving 2 bases not matched to a gene.

This chain uses TRBV25-1 with TRBJ2-7, with D unclear. Per germline, CDR1 MGHDK and CDR2 SYGVNS. Between the trimmed V and J ends, which lost 1 base and 0 bases, there was a span of 16 bases. This CDR3 is built from 17 residues. CDR3 DNA sequence: TGTGCCAGCAGTGAATCCGTCGGCAGGACCTACTCCTACGAGCAGTACTTC. This sequence encodes CASSESVGRTYSYEQYF.

This clone turned up a few times. The V call is TRBV6-5, the J call TRBJ1-2; TRBD1 matches at 9 bases. CDR1 MNHEY and CDR2 SVGAGI come from the germline V gene. V lost 2 bases and J lost 6; bases outside the gene matches: 7. This CDR3 comprises 15 residues. The DNA for the CDR3 is TGTGCCAGCAGTTACGTCACCGGGACAGGGAATGGCTACACCTTC. Amino acids: CASSYVTGTGNGYTF.

The table lists this clone with a few counts. Here the CDR3 reads CASSHGGSTDTQYF. The CDR3 DNA sequence: TGTGCCAGCAGCCATGGAGGTAGCACAGATACGCAGTATTTT. The chain uses TRBV7-2 and TRBJ2-3, with a weak D call TRBD2 (5 bases). There are 14 residues in the CDR3. CDR1 and CDR2 from the germline V gene are SGHTA and FQGNSA. V was clipped by 5 bases and J by 0 bases, with 9 bases between them. Looking up the rest from reference TRBV7-2 and TRBJ2-3 gives the full variable domain: GAGVSQSPSNKVTEKGKDVELRCDPISGHTALYWYRQSLGQGLEFLIYFQGNSAPDKSGLPSDRFSAERTGGSVSTLTIQRTQQEDSAVYLCASSHGGSTDTQYFGPGTRLTVL.

This clone was detected a few times. This CDR3 reads CASSPVAGFEEQYF. The CDR3 DNA follows: TGTGCCAGCAGTCCTGTAGCGGGGTTCGAAGAGCAGTACTTC. The V gene is TRBV27, the J gene TRBJ2-7; 8 positions match TRBD2. Germline CDR1 MNHEY, CDR2 SMNVEV (reference sequence). The CDR3 contains 14 residues. J lost 7 bases, V lost 5 bases, and 10 bases had no gene match.